This entry lists 7 T cell receptor beta chains sequenced from one sample in a study of breast tumors, draining lymph nodes, adjacent tissues. The lymph nodes were axillary draining lymph nodes from breast cancer patients. From the multiplex PCR reads, TCRdb called clonotypes with MiXCR, one entry per CDR3 protein. Of over 150,000 distinct CDR3 sequences in the sample, approximately 30% were seen once. Specimen: axillary lymph node tissue. The receptors originated from a female donor with breast cancer. Some clones in this sample may be carry-over from other donors' samples.

This chain uses TRBV6-6 with TRBJ1-1, with TRBD1 identical over 7 bases. The junction had 9 bases not matched to a gene; V was cut back by 6 bases and J by 8 bases. The germline V gene encodes CDR1 MNHNY and CDR2 SVGAGI (reference sequence). The CDR3 spans 13 residues. In DNA form, the CDR3 reads TGTGCCAGCAGCAGACAGGGACCAAACGAAGCTTTCTTT. Its translation is CASSRQGPNEAFF.

This clonotype occurred once. The CDR3 does not close with the conserved phenylalanine or tryptophan, likely indicating a read error. The V gene is TRBV19, the J gene TRBJ2-5; D is tentatively TRBD1 or TRBD2 (5 bases each). Germline V gene data show CDR1 as LNHDA and CDR2 as SQIVND (reference sequence). The CDR3 is 16 amino acids. V was pared by 1 base and J by 5 bases, with 17 bases between. Here the CDR3 DNA reads TGTGCCAGTAGTATAGCCCGGGACCATAGGGATGAGACCCAGTACTCC. Protein product: CASSIARDHRDETQYS.

This clonotype is a singleton in its sample. This chain connects TRBV5-1 to TRBJ2-7, with 7 bases fitting TRBD1. Germline CDR1 and CDR2: SGHRS and YFSETQ. This CDR3 comprises 13 residues. V lost 3 bases, J lost 10 bases, and 10 bases stayed unmatched. CDR3 in amino acids: CASSSGQTNNQYF. The CDR3 DNA is TGCGCCAGCAGCTCGGGACAGACCAACAACCAGTACTTC.

This clonotype was detected many times. This chain joins TRBV20-1 and TRBJ1-1, with unresolved D. Trimming took off 3 bases at V and 1 base at J, with 3 bases between the two ends. Germline V lookup: CDR1 DFQATT, CDR2 SNEGSKA (reference sequence). This CDR3 region has 11 residues. The CDR3 region is CSARRNTEAFF. DNA of the CDR3: TGCAGTGCTAGGAGGAACACTGAAGCTTTCTTT.

The chain joins TRBV9 to TRBJ1-1, with D maybe TRBD1 (5 bases). V lost 1 base, J lost 6 bases, and 10 bases lay in between. The germline V gene has CDR1 SGDLS and CDR2 YYNGEE. This CDR3 has 13 amino acids. The CDR3 DNA follows: TGTGCCAGCAGCGTAACATGGGGCGCTGAAGCTTTCTTT. Its translation is CASSVTWGAEAFF.

This clonotype was counted at least ten times. The chain combines TRBV20-1 with TRBJ1-2; D not resolved. V was shortened by 5 bases and J by 0 bases, with 13 bases between the two germline ends. The CDR3 sequence is 14 residues long. Looked up from germline, CDR1 is DFQATT and CDR2 is SNEGSKA (reference sequence). DNA of the CDR3: TGCAGTGCTGGACTCGCCCCATCTAACTATGGCTACACCTTC. Translating gives CSAGLAPSNYGYTF.

The sample holds many counts of this clonotype. The chain is built from TRBV7-9 and TRBJ2-3, with 7 bases aligning to TRBD2. The CDR3 consists of 14 residues. CDR1 is SEHNR and CDR2 is FQNEAQ in the germline V gene (reference sequence). V lost 8 bases and J lost 3; bases outside the gene matches: 8. CDR3 nucleotide sequence: TGTGCCAGCTTCGGGCGGGAGAGAACAGATACGCAGTATTTT. Protein: CASFGRERTDTQYF. Together with reference TRBV7-9 and TRBJ2-3, the CDR3 gives the full variable domain: DTGVSQNPRHKITKRGQNVTFRCDPISEHNRLYWYRQTLGQGPEFLTYFQNEAQLEKSRLLSDRFSAERPKGSFSTLEIQRTEQGDSAMYLCASFGRERTDTQYFGPGTRLTVL.